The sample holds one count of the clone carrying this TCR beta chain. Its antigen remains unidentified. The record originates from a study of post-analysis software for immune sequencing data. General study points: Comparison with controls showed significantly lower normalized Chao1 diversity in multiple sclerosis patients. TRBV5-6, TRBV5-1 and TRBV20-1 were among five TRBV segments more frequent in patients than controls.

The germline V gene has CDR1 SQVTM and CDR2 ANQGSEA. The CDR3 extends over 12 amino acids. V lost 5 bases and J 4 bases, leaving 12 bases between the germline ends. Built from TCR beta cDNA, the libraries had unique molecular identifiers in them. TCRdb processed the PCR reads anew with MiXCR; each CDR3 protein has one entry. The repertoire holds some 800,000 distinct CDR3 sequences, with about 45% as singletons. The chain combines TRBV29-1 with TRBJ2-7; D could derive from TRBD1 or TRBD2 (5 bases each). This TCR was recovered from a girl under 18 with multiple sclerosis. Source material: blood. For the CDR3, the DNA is TGCAGCGTTTTCGAGGGGCTATACGAGCAGTACTTC. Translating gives CSVFEGLYEQYF.